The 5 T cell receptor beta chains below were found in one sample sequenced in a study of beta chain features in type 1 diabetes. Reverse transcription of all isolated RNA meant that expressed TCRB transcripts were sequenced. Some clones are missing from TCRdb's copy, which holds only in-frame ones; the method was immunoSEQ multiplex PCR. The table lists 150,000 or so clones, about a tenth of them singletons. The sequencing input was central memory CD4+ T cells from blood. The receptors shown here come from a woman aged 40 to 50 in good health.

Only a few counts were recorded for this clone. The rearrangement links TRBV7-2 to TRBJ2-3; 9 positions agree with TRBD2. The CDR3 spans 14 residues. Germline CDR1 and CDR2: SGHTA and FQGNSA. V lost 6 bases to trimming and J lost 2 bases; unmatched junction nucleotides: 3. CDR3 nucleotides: TGTGCCAGCAGATCTAGCGGGGTCACAGATACGCAGTATTTT. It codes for CASRSSGVTDTQYF.

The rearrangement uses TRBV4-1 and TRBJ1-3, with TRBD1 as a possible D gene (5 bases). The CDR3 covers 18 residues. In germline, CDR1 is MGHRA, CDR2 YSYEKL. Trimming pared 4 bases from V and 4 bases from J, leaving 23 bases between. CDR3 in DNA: TGCGCCAGCAGCCGGGGAGGGATCCTCGGGGGGTCCGGAAACACCATATATTTT. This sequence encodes CASSRGGILGGSGNTIYF.

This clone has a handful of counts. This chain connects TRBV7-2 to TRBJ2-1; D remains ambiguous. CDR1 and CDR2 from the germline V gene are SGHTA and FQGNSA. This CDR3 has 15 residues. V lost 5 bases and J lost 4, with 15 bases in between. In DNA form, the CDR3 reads TGTGCCAGCAGCACCTCTAGTTACCTTTACAATGAGCAGTTCTTC. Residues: CASSTSSYLYNEQFF. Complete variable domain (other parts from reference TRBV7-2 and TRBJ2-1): GAGVSQSPSNKVTEKGKDVELRCDPISGHTALYWYRQSLGQGLEFLIYFQGNSAPDKSGLPSDRFSAERTGGSVSTLTIQRTQQEDSAVYLCASSTSSYLYNEQFFGPGTRLTVL.

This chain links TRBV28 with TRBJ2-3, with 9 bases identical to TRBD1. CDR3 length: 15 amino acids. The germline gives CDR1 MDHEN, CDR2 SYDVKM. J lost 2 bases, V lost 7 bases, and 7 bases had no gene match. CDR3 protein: CASKSGTGYTDTQYF. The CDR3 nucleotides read TGTGCCAGCAAGTCAGGGACAGGGTACACAGATACGCAGTATTTT. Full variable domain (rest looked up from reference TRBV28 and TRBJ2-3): DVKVTQSSRYLVKRTGEKVFLECVQDMDHENMFWYRQDPGLGLRLIYFSYDVKMKEKGDIPEGYSVSREKKERFSLILESASTNQTSMYLCASKSGTGYTDTQYFGPGTRLTVL.

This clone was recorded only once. CDR3 region: CASSSRTALTTDTQYF. The CDR3 DNA sequence: TGTGCCAGCAGCTCTAGGACAGCCCTGACCACAGATACGCAGTATTTT. The genes are TRBV5-4 and TRBJ2-3; TRBD1 is a possible D gene (6 bases). The CDR3 spans 16 residues. From germline, CDR1 is SGHNT and CDR2 YYREEE (reference sequence). Trimming took 3 bases from V and 2 from J, leaving 16 bases between them.